These 26 T cell receptor beta chains were all obtained from the same sample, sequenced in a study of sequential checkpoint blockade in melanoma. The treatment: randomized to nivolumab then ipilimumab (arm A) or the reverse (arm B). The table came from immunoSEQ multiplex PCR; TCRdb's copy has only in-frame clones and leaves some out. The sample holds 25,000 to 30,000 clones, around 80% seen once. Specimen: CD8+ T cells sorted from blood (inferred from file names), collected from a patient given nivolumab and ipilimumab in sequence. Receptor source: a human donor with melanoma.

V gene TRBV5-5 combines with J gene TRBJ1-2; D not certain. The CDR3 length is 13 residues. V was pared by 0 bases and J by 2 bases, with 5 bases between. Per the germline V gene, CDR1 is SGHKS and CDR2 is YYEKEE (reference sequence). CDR3 sequence reads: CASSLGGNYGYTF. CDR3 coding DNA: TGTGCCAGCAGCTTGGGTGGCAACTATGGCTACACCTTC.

The chain joins TRBV5-1 to TRBJ2-1, with D perhaps matching TRBD2 (6 bases). Trimming removed 8 bases at V and 4 bases at J, with 13 bases between. In germline, CDR1 is SGHRS, CDR2 YFSETQ. The length of the CDR3 is 13 residues. CDR3 region: CASRDSAYNEQFF. CDR3 in DNA: TGCGCCAGTCGGGACTCTGCTTACAATGAGCAGTTCTTC.

This clone was counted between two and nine times. The CDR3 nucleotides read TGTGCCAGCAGCGTAGGGGGACTTGGCTACACCTTC. Its protein is CASSVGGLGYTF. The chain is built from TRBV9 and TRBJ1-2; TRBD1 is a possible D gene (5 bases). The CDR3 contains 12 residues. The germline gives CDR1 SGDLS, CDR2 YYNGEE. V lost 0 bases, J lost 7 bases, and 7 bases lay in between.

The chain couples TRBV19 to TRBJ2-1; TRBD2 agrees at 8 bases. The CDR3 sequence is 14 residues long. Germline V gene data show CDR1 as LNHDA and CDR2 as SQIVND (reference sequence). V trimming: 2 bases; J trimming: 7 bases; junction bases outside the gene matches: 4. CDR3 in DNA: TGTGCCAGTAGTATAAGGCCTAGCGGGAATGAGCAGTTCTTC. Translation gives CASSIRPSGNEQFF.

The chain joins TRBV7-9 to TRBJ2-1, with 11 bases matching TRBD2. The V and J ends lost 2 bases and 8 bases, in that order; junction bases with no gene match: 5. CDR1 and CDR2 (germline): SEHNR, FQNEAQ (reference sequence). This CDR3 has 15 amino acids. The CDR3 sequence: CASSLLAGGEYEQFF. The CDR3 region has the DNA TGTGCCAGCAGCTTACTAGCGGGAGGCGAGTATGAGCAGTTCTTC.

The chain is built from TRBV7-2 and TRBJ2-2; TRBD2 aligns across 8 bases. This CDR3 has 16 residues. The V gene's germline CDR1 is SGHTA and CDR2 FQGNSA. V shed 2 bases and J 4 bases; nucleotides not matched to a gene: 6. The CDR3 coding sequence is TGTGCCAGCAGCTTAAATCGGGGGGGACCCACCGGGGAGCTGTTTTTT. Its translation: CASSLNRGGPTGELFF.

The chain is built from TRBV9 and TRBJ2-3; tentative D call: TRBD2 (5 bases). The ends were cut back, 2 bases at V and 2 bases at J, with 9 bases in the middle. Germline CDR1 SGDLS, CDR2 YYNGEE. The CDR3 contains 14 residues. The CDR3 bases are TGTGCCAGCAGCGTTGTAGCGTTCACAGATACGCAGTATTTT. This sequence encodes CASSVVAFTDTQYF.

This clone has just a few counts. For the CDR3, the DNA is TGCGCCAGCAGCCAAGATTTTCACAGCGGGCTTAGTAACACTGAAGCTTTCTTT. Its protein is CASSQDFHSGLSNTEAFF. The V gene is TRBV4-3, the J gene TRBJ1-1; D is unclear. V lost 0 bases to trimming and J lost 2 bases, with 19 bases between them. Germline CDR1 and CDR2: LGHNA and YSLEER. This CDR3 contains 18 residues.

CDR3 coding DNA: TGCGCCAGCAGCCAAGACTTAGCGGGAGGGGTCAATGAGCAGTTCTTC. Translation gives CASSQDLAGGVNEQFF. J is TRBJ2-1 and V is TRBV4-3, with 11 positions matching TRBD2. V lost 0 bases and J lost 6; bases outside the gene matches: 4. The CDR3 length is 16 residues. Germline assignment: CDR1 LGHNA and CDR2 YSLEER.

This clone has just a few counts. J is TRBJ1-3 and V is TRBV19, with 8 bases lining up with TRBD1. The CDR3 consists of 15 residues. The germline V gene encodes CDR1 LNHDA and CDR2 SQIVND (reference sequence). J lost 0 bases, V lost 4 bases, and 2 bases had no gene match. The CDR3 reads CASSNQGASGNTIYF. CDR3 coding DNA: TGTGCCAGTAGTAACCAGGGGGCCTCTGGAAACACCATATATTTT.

This rearrangement joins TRBV7-2 to TRBJ1-1, with a tentative D call TRBD1 (6 bases). From germline, CDR1 is SGHTA and CDR2 FQGNSA. The CDR3 sequence is 15 residues long. Trimming left V 2 bases short and J 6 bases short, with 16 bases between. CDR3 region: CASSLTGTGSAEAFF. DNA for the CDR3: TGTGCCAGCAGCTTAACCGGAACAGGGAGCGCTGAAGCTTTCTTT.

The chain employs TRBV27 and TRBJ2-4, with TRBD1 matching 7 bases. Germline V CDR1 and CDR2: MNHEY, SMNVEV (reference sequence). V lost 2 bases, J lost 6 bases, and 4 bases stayed unmatched. This CDR3 comprises 14 residues. As DNA, the CDR3 is TGTGCCAGCAGTTTAGACAGGGCAGCAAACATTCAGTACTTC. Translation: CASSLDRAANIQYF.

The V gene is TRBV4-3, the J gene TRBJ1-2, with D perhaps TRBD1 (5 bases). V was trimmed by 0 bases and J by 0 bases, leaving 8 bases between them. CDR1 is LGHNA and CDR2 is YSLEER in the germline V gene. This CDR3 has 15 residues. CDR3 in amino acids: CASSQETDTNYGYTF. CDR3 DNA: TGCGCCAGCAGCCAAGAGACAGATACTAACTATGGCTACACCTTC.

This clone appeared a single time. In DNA form, the CDR3 reads TGTGCCAGCAGTTTATTAGCCCCGGGACAGGGAGCGAACGAGCAGTACTTC. This translates into CASSLLAPGQGANEQYF. V and J are TRBV28 and TRBJ2-7; 9 nucleotides match TRBD1. CDR3 size: 17 residues. Germline trimming cut 1 base from V and 5 bases from J; bases unmatched to any gene: 12. Germline lookup yields CDR1 MDHEN and CDR2 SYDVKM.

The gene calls are TRBV7-6 and TRBJ2-7; 7 positions match TRBD2. The germline V gene encodes CDR1 SGHVS and CDR2 FNYEAQ. With V trimmed by 4 bases and J by 0 bases, 6 bases remained unmatched. CDR3 length equals 15 residues. The CDR3 is CASSSLAAPSYEQYF. Written as DNA, the CDR3 is TGTGCCAGCAGCTCGCTAGCGGCCCCCTCCTACGAGCAGTACTTC.

The J gene is TRBJ1-5, the V gene TRBV9, with unresolved D. V was clipped by 0 bases and J by 0 bases, with 4 bases between them. The CDR3 is 14 amino acids. In germline, CDR1 is SGDLS, CDR2 YYNGEE. CDR3 in DNA: TGTGCCAGCAGCGTAGCAGATAGCAATCAGCCCCAGCATTTT. This sequence encodes CASSVADSNQPQHF. The full variable domain, its missing parts supplied by reference TRBV9 and TRBJ1-5, is DSGVTQTPKHLITATGQRVTLRCSPRSGDLSVYWYQQSLDQGLQFLIQYYNGEERAKGNILERFSAQQFPDLHSELNLSSLELGDSALYFCASSVADSNQPQHFGDGTRLSIL.

This chain links TRBV9 with TRBJ2-1; possibly TRBD2 for D (5 bases). Deletions cut 4 bases from V and 0 bases from J, with 11 bases between. CDR1 and CDR2 (germline): SGDLS, YYNGEE. The CDR3 consists of 15 residues. CDR3 sequence: CASSPRRHSYNEQFF. The CDR3 DNA reads as TGTGCCAGCAGCCCCAGGAGGCACTCCTACAATGAGCAGTTCTTC. The variable domain in full, with the rest retrieved from reference TRBV9 and TRBJ2-1, is DSGVTQTPKHLITATGQRVTLRCSPRSGDLSVYWYQQSLDQGLQFLIQYYNGEERAKGNILERFSAQQFPDLHSELNLSSLELGDSALYFCASSPRRHSYNEQFFGPGTRLTVL.

The chain joins TRBV4-3 to TRBJ2-5; D is perhaps TRBD1 (6 bases). CDR1 and CDR2 from the germline V gene are LGHNA and YSLEER. V was shortened by 0 bases and J by 5 bases, with 13 bases between the two germline ends. The CDR3 spans 15 residues. In DNA, the CDR3 is TGCGCCAGCAGCCAAGAAGGGACACAGCGGGAGACCCAGTACTTC. Protein sequence: CASSQEGTQRETQYF.

The chain couples TRBV7-2 to TRBJ2-7; TRBD1 might be the D (5 bases). This CDR3 is 14 amino acids long. Germline loops: CDR1 SGHTA, CDR2 FQGNSA. Trimming stripped 1 base from V and 5 bases from J, with 12 bases between. The CDR3 here is CASSLEDGRDEQYF. CDR3 sequence (DNA): TGTGCCAGCAGCTTAGAGGACGGCAGGGACGAGCAGTACTTC.

This clone is judged medium-sized. The chain employs TRBV14 and TRBJ1-1, with 8 bases matching TRBD1. This CDR3 is built from 14 residues. Losses at the gene ends were 6 bases for V and 5 bases for J; bases not matched to a gene: 8. CDR1 is SGHDN and CDR2 is FVKESK in the germline V gene. CDR3 sequence reads: CASSSTGQVTEAFF. The CDR3 bases are TGTGCCAGCAGTTCAACGGGACAGGTGACTGAAGCTTTCTTT.

The chain joins TRBV19 to TRBJ2-7, with D possibly being TRBD1 (6 bases). V was clipped by 3 bases and J by 2 bases, with 14 bases between them. Germline values: CDR1 LNHDA, CDR2 SQIVND (reference sequence). The CDR3 is 15 residues long. Here the CDR3 DNA reads TGTGCCAGTAGTATCGGATTCGGACAGACCTACGAGCAGTACTTC. Protein sequence: CASSIGFGQTYEQYF.

This clone was detected once. The chain couples TRBV7-7 to TRBJ2-7; the match to TRBD1 covers 11 bases. CDR1 and CDR2 from the germline V gene are SSHAT and FNYEAQ (reference sequence). V was pared by 1 base and J by 0 bases, with 14 bases of the junction left unmatched. The CDR3 runs to 20 residues. The DNA for the CDR3 is TGTGCCAGCAGCTTAGAAGTATGGACAGGGGGCCTTCCCAGCTCCTACGAGCAGTACTTC. It is translated as CASSLEVWTGGLPSSYEQYF.

The V call is TRBV6-5, the J call TRBJ1-6; the match to TRBD1 covers 7 bases. The CDR3 is made up of 16 amino acids. After removal of 2 bases from V and 5 bases from J, the junction contained 6 bases not matched to a gene. Germline values: CDR1 MNHEY, CDR2 SVGAGI. The CDR3 protein is CASSYRDSTHNSPLHF. CDR3 sequence (DNA): TGTGCCAGCAGTTACAGGGACAGCACCCATAATTCACCCCTCCACTTT.

The chain uses TRBV4-3 and TRBJ2-7; TRBD1 aligns across 7 bases. The CDR3 is 15 amino acids. With V trimmed by 1 base and J by 7 bases, 10 bases remained unmatched. Per germline, CDR1 LGHNA and CDR2 YSLEER. The CDR3 DNA reads TGCGCCAGCAGCCAAGGGACAGGCGGTGGGGGAGAGCAGTACTTC. Encoded protein: CASSQGTGGGGEQYF.

This clone was recorded a few times. The same CDR3 arises from other DNA sequences in this sample as well. The rearrangement uses TRBV5-4 and TRBJ1-1, with D maybe TRBD1 (6 bases). Trimming left V 2 bases short and J 4 bases short, with 9 bases between. The germline gives CDR1 SGHNT, CDR2 YYREEE (reference sequence). The CDR3 consists of 13 residues. The CDR3 loop reads CASSLQGPTEAFF. In DNA form, the CDR3 reads TGTGCCAGCAGCTTACAGGGCCCCACTGAAGCTTTCTTT.

The rearrangement links TRBV4-3 to TRBJ2-5, with 7 bases matching TRBD2. V was clipped by 4 bases and J by 0 bases; unmatched bases: 8. The germline V gene has CDR1 LGHNA and CDR2 YSLEER. This CDR3 is 16 amino acids long. The chain's CDR3 is CASSPNGLADQETQYF. CDR3 DNA sequence: TGCGCCAGCAGCCCAAACGGGCTAGCGGACCAAGAGACCCAGTACTTC.